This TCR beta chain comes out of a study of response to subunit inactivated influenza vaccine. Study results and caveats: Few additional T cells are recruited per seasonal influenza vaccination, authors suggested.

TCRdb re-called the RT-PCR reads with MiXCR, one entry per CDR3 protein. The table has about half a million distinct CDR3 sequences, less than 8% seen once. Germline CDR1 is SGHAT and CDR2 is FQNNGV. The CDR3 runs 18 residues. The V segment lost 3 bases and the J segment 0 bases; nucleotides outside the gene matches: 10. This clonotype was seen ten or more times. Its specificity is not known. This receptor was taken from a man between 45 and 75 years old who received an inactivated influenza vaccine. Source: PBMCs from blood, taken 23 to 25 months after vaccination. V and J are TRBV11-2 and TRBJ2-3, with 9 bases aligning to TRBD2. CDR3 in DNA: TGTGCCAGCAGCTTGACCTTAGCGGGAGACCTCAGCACAGATACGCAGTATTTT. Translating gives CASSLTLAGDLSTDTQYF. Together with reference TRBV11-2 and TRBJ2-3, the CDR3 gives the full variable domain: EAGVAQSPRYKIIEKRQSVAFWCNPISGHATLYWYQQILGQGPKLLIQFQNNGVVDDSQLPKDRFSAERLKGVDSTLKIQPAKLEDSAVYLCASSLTLAGDLSTDTQYFGPGTRLTVL.